Following are 24 T cell receptor beta chains from one sample sequenced in a study of sequential checkpoint blockade in melanoma. Produced via immunoSEQ multiplex PCR; TCRdb's table is partial and in-frame only. The sample includes some 18,000 clones, around 72% of them seen just once. Treatment reported: randomized to nivolumab then ipilimumab (arm A) or the reverse (arm B). Sequencing was performed on tumor tissue (inferred from file names), taken from a patient given nivolumab and ipilimumab in sequence. These receptors were collected from a human donor with melanoma.

The chain carries TRBV2 and TRBJ1-1; D remains ambiguous. The germline V and J ends were trimmed by 8 bases and 1 base, with 11 bases remaining between them. Germline-derived CDR1 and CDR2 are SNHLY and FYNNEI. This CDR3 has 13 residues. The DNA of the CDR3 is TGTGCCAGCGGAAGGGAAGGGAACACTGAAGCTTTCTTT. Translating gives CASGREGNTEAFF.

The J gene is TRBJ2-7, the V gene TRBV7-7; 9 bases are a match to TRBD1. The V gene's germline CDR1 is SSHAT and CDR2 FNYEAQ (reference sequence). The CDR3 contains 15 residues. V gave up 5 bases and J gave up 3 bases; unmatched junction bases: 8. The CDR3 spells CASSPAGTGIYEQYF. DNA for the CDR3: TGTGCCAGCAGCCCTGCCGGGACAGGGATCTACGAGCAGTACTTC.

This chain uses TRBV6-8 with TRBJ2-2; TRBD1 aligns across 9 bases. The CDR3 has 17 residues. Germline-derived CDR1 and CDR2 are MNHGY and SAAAGT. J was trimmed by 0 bases and V by 6 bases; bases with no gene match: 8. CDR3 DNA: TGTGCCAGCAGGGAGGCCGGGACAGGGACGAACACCGGGGAGCTGTTTTTT. Its protein is CASREAGTGTNTGELFF.

V gene TRBV10-2 combines with J gene TRBJ2-4, with 7 bases aligning to TRBD2. In germline, CDR1 is WSHSY, CDR2 SAAADI. V gave up 2 bases and J gave up 6 bases; unmatched junction bases: 4. The CDR3 loop spans 14 amino acids. The DNA of the CDR3 is TGCGCCAGCAGTGAGGAAGGGAGGGGAAACATTCAGTACTTC. It codes for CASSEEGRGNIQYF.

The chain uses TRBV9 and TRBJ1-3; D is unresolved. V lost 0 bases and J 3 bases, leaving 7 bases between the germline ends. CDR1 is SGDLS, CDR2 YYNGEE, per germline. CDR3 length: 14 residues. CDR3 sequence (DNA): TGTGCCAGCAGCGTAGCCCCCGATGGAAACACCATATATTTT. It codes for CASSVAPDGNTIYF. Based on the CDR3 plus reference TRBV9 and TRBJ1-3, the full variable domain is DSGVTQTPKHLITATGQRVTLRCSPRSGDLSVYWYQQSLDQGLQFLIQYYNGEERAKGNILERFSAQQFPDLHSELNLSSLELGDSALYFCASSVAPDGNTIYFGEGSWLTVV.

To note about this clone: Sequence at one end of the junction differs from germline and may be a read error. The chain employs TRBV15 and TRBJ1-1; D call uncertain. The CDR3 length is 14 residues. The germline CDR1 and CDR2 sequences are LNHNV and YYDKDF (reference sequence). CDR3: CASSLASSGTEAFF. In nucleotides, the CDR3 is TGTGCCAGCAGCTTAGCCAGTAGCGGAACTGAAGCTTTCTTT.

The J gene is TRBJ1-2, the V gene TRBV30; D not resolved. CDR3 length: 13 amino acids. Trimming stripped 1 base from V and 4 bases from J, with 10 bases between. CDR1 is GTSNPN, CDR2 SVGIG, per germline (reference sequence). The CDR3 region is CAWSGTEAYGYTF. CDR3 DNA: TGTGCCTGGAGTGGTACGGAGGCCTATGGCTACACCTTC. The full variable domain, rest sourced from reference TRBV30 and TRBJ1-2, is SQTIHQWPATLVQPVGSPLSLECTVEGTSNPNLYWYRQAAGRGLQLLFYSVGIGQISSEVPQNLSASRPQDRQFILSSKKLLLSDSGFYLCAWSGTEAYGYTFGSGTRLTVV.

This clone is a singleton in its sample. The chain combines TRBV6-8 with TRBJ2-3, with 8 bases aligning to TRBD2. The CDR3 has 13 residues. The V gene's germline CDR1 is MNHGY and CDR2 SAAAGT. V trimming: 10 bases; J trimming: 7 bases; junction bases outside the gene matches: 10. In DNA, the CDR3 is TGTGCCATTAGCCCGCGGGAGGAGTATACGCAGTATTTT. Protein: CAISPREEYTQYF.

The rearrangement joins TRBV9 to TRBJ1-2; D remains ambiguous. Germline CDR1 is SGDLS and CDR2 is YYNGEE. The CDR3 sequence is 12 residues long. V dropped 4 bases and J dropped 8 bases, with 12 bases sitting between them. Written as DNA, the CDR3 is TGTGCCAGCAGCTTTTCGGGCGGCGGCTACACCTTC. Encoded protein: CASSFSGGGYTF. Variable domain in full (rest from reference TRBV9 and TRBJ1-2): DSGVTQTPKHLITATGQRVTLRCSPRSGDLSVYWYQQSLDQGLQFLIQYYNGEERAKGNILERFSAQQFPDLHSELNLSSLELGDSALYFCASSFSGGGYTFGSGTRLTVV.

The chain carries TRBV19 and TRBJ1-2; D is uncertain. CDR3 length: 15 residues. Germline CDR1 LNHDA, CDR2 SQIVND (reference sequence). The V end was cut by 0 bases, the J end by 4 bases, with 12 bases between. The DNA for the CDR3 is TGTGCCAGTAGTATAGAGGCCCACCCCGCCTATGGCTACACCTTC. It yields the protein CASSIEAHPAYGYTF.

This chain connects TRBV28 to TRBJ2-6; TRBD1 aligns across 11 bases. Germline assignment: CDR1 MDHEN and CDR2 SYDVKM. V lost 6 bases, J lost 2 bases, and 3 bases stayed unmatched. The CDR3 has 16 amino acids. The CDR3 loop is CASSGTGGAGANVLTF. The CDR3 region has the DNA TGTGCCAGCAGCGGGACAGGGGGGGCTGGGGCCAACGTCCTGACTTTC.

V and J are TRBV9 and TRBJ1-6, with D unresolved. CDR1 is SGDLS and CDR2 is YYNGEE in the germline V gene. Trimming took off 4 bases at V and 7 bases at J, with 12 bases between the two ends. This CDR3 has 14 residues. CDR3 sequence (DNA): TGTGCCAGCAGCCGAACAGTGGGGAATTCACCCCTCCACTTT. This codes for CASSRTVGNSPLHF.

The sample holds a few counts of this clone. The chain has TRBV15 and TRBJ2-1; the D gene is possibly TRBD1 (5 bases). CDR3 length: 16 residues. Germline V CDR1 and CDR2: LNHNV, YYDKDF (reference sequence). Trimming removed 3 bases from V and 0 bases from J, with 12 bases in between. The CDR3 DNA is TGTGCCACCAGCAGTCTTAGTAGGGGCTCCTACAATGAGCAGTTCTTC. Amino acids: CATSSLSRGSYNEQFF.

The chain uses TRBV19 and TRBJ1-1, with D perhaps matching TRBD1 (6 bases). This CDR3 is 14 amino acids long. V was shortened by 7 bases and J by 1 base, with 13 bases between the two germline ends. Germline-derived CDR1 and CDR2 are LNHDA and SQIVND (reference sequence). CDR3 sequence (DNA): TGTGCCAGTACCGCGGGGACATCGAACACTGAAGCTTTCTTT. Encoded protein: CASTAGTSNTEAFF.

This clone was seen a single time. The chain employs TRBV29-1 and TRBJ2-1, with 11 bases identical to TRBD2. Trimming removed 7 bases from V and 9 bases from J; junction bases left unmatched: 8. The CDR3 runs 13 residues. The germline gives CDR1 SQVTM, CDR2 ANQGSEA. CDR3 nucleotide sequence: TGCAGCGGGTTAGCGGGAGGGGAGGGTGAGCAGTTCTTC. Protein product: CSGLAGGEGEQFF.

This chain uses TRBV7-5 with TRBJ2-1. TRBV7-5 is deemed a pseudogene. The CDR3 is 16 residues long. The CDR3 sequence: CASSLAERNPYNEQFF. The CDR3, as DNA: TGTGCCAGCAGCTTAGCTGAACGGAACCCGTACAATGAGCAGTTCTTC.

V usage is TRBV6-8 and J usage is TRBJ2-5; D not resolved. Trimming took off 2 bases at V and 4 bases at J, with 8 bases between the two ends. Germline CDR1 reads MNHGY; CDR2 reads SAAAGT. The CDR3 has 13 amino acids. In DNA form, the CDR3 reads TGTGCCAGCAGTTACAACGTGGGAGAGACCCAGTACTTC. It is translated as CASSYNVGETQYF.

V and J are TRBV7-2 and TRBJ1-1; D is uncertain. The V gene lost 5 bases and the J gene lost 1 base, with 8 bases spanning the gap. The CDR3 runs 13 residues. The V gene's germline CDR1 is SGHTA and CDR2 FQGNSA. The CDR3 protein is CASSQQPNTEAFF. As DNA, the CDR3 is TGTGCCAGCAGCCAACAACCGAACACTGAAGCTTTCTTT.

The sample holds one count of this clone. The chain employs TRBV30 and TRBJ1-1; D gene unclear. Germline lookup yields CDR1 GTSNPN and CDR2 SVGIG (reference sequence). The CDR3 loop spans 16 amino acids. V was clipped by 2 bases and J by 0 bases, with 16 bases between them. The CDR3 bases are TGTGCCTGGAGTTCCACAGACCGGGCAATGAACACTGAAGCTTTCTTT. This translates into CAWSSTDRAMNTEAFF.

V usage is TRBV28 and J usage is TRBJ2-3; D is possibly TRBD1 (6 bases). The CDR3 is 16 amino acids. Germline values: CDR1 MDHEN, CDR2 SYDVKM. Between the trimmed V and J ends, which lost 6 bases and 1 base, there was a span of 17 bases. The chain's CDR3 is CASSGPTGSGTDTQYF. CDR3 in DNA: TGTGCCAGCAGCGGCCCGACAGGCTCCGGCACAGATACGCAGTATTTT. Full variable domain (missing parts from reference TRBV28 and TRBJ2-3): DVKVTQSSRYLVKRTGEKVFLECVQDMDHENMFWYRQDPGLGLRLIYFSYDVKMKEKGDIPEGYSVSREKKERFSLILESASTNQTSMYLCASSGPTGSGTDTQYFGPGTRLTVL.

The chain has TRBV6-8 and TRBJ2-1; possibly TRBD1 or TRBD2 for D (5 bases each). CDR1 is MNHGY, CDR2 SAAAGT, per germline. The CDR3 extends over 14 amino acids. Trimming shortened V by 8 bases and J by 6 bases, and 17 bases separated the two germline ends. The CDR3 is CASLRTGGSNEQFF. CDR3 DNA: TGTGCCAGCTTAAGGACTGGGGGAAGCAATGAGCAGTTCTTC.

The chain links TRBV11-3 to TRBJ2-6; weak D call: TRBD1 (5 bases). Germline loops: CDR1 SGHNT, CDR2 YENEEA. The CDR3 totals 16 residues. V shed 1 base and J shed 0 bases, with 7 bases lying between them. CDR3: CASSLGGGSGANVLTF. CDR3 bases: TGTGCCAGCAGCTTAGGGGGCGGCTCTGGGGCCAACGTCCTGACTTTC.

The V and J genes are TRBV14 and TRBJ2-3; D uncertain. V was pared by 2 bases and J by 8 bases, with 11 bases between. Germline values: CDR1 SGHDN, CDR2 FVKESK. The CDR3 runs to 13 residues. CDR3 in DNA: TGTGCCAGCAGCCAACTATTGGGTAGTACGCAGTATTTT. Amino acids: CASSQLLGSTQYF.

The table lists this clone with a few counts. The chain joins TRBV30 to TRBJ2-7; D is tentatively TRBD1 or TRBD2 (6 bases each). V lost 5 bases and J lost 6, with 11 bases in between. CDR1 and CDR2 from the germline V gene are GTSNPN and SVGIG (reference sequence). The CDR3 loop spans 11 amino acids. The CDR3 nucleotides read TGTGCCTGGCGTCGGGGGCTCGAGCAGTACTTC. Amino acids: CAWRRGLEQYF.